This T cell receptor beta chain was recovered during a study of blood T cells in healthy people across ages. Healthy Russian Caucasian donors spanned ages about 6 to 100 years. Total RNA amounts of at least 6 micrograms were extracted per sample. Through a sample-barcoded 5' primer and a J-beta primer mix, a second PCR was run for about 6 to 11 cycles. TCRdb re-called the 5' RACE reads through MiXCR, storing one row per CDR3 protein. The sample has 1.4 million to 1.5 million distinct CDR3 sequences; 35% to 45% are singletons. This clonotype was seen a handful of times. The CDR3 has 20 residues. The trim removed 0 bases at V and 4 bases at J, leaving 14 bases unmatched. Germline V CDR1 and CDR2: SEHNR, FQNEAQ (reference sequence).

The receptor was derived from a woman aged 18-29 years in good health. Sequencing used blood. The V and J genes are TRBV7-9 and TRBJ2-1; 11 bases are shared with TRBD2. The CDR3: CASSLALTSGKKDRYNEQFF. DNA of the CDR3: TGTGCCAGCAGCTTAGCCCTGACTAGCGGGAAGAAGGACAGGTACAATGAGCAGTTCTTC. Together with reference TRBV7-9 and TRBJ2-1, the CDR3 gives the full variable domain: DTGVSQNPRHKITKRGQNVTFRCDPISEHNRLYWYRQTLGQGPEFLTYFQNEAQLEKSRLLSDRFSAERPKGSFSTLEIQRTEQGDSAMYLCASSLALTSGKKDRYNEQFFGPGTRLTVL.